Listed below are T cell receptor beta chains from one sample, sequenced in a study of PD-1 blockade in classical Hodgkin lymphoma. Libraries were prepared by immunoSEQ multiplex PCR; TCRdb keeps only in-frame clonotypes and omits some of them. The sample has roughly 100,000 clones, about 92% seen once. The sample consisted of peripheral blood mononuclear cells (PBMCs), taken before the fourth cycle of nivolumab. These TCRs come from a human donor with classical Hodgkin lymphoma. CDR3s include the opening cysteine and the closing phenylalanine or tryptophan. A D gene is named only where the DNA matches it firmly. Some rows mark clone size as missing; the rest say once, few, many or name a class of expanded clone.

>TRBJ2-1|TRBD2|TRBV28|.
CASSFVLNLAGDKGDYNEQFF
TGTGCCAGCAGTTTCGTTTTGAACCTAGCGGGAGATAAGGGGGACTACAATGAGCAGTTCTTC
>TRBJ2-2|.|TRBV5-5|.
CASSDPKGPLNTGELFF
TGTGCCAGCAGCGATCCAAAGGGGCCCCTGAACACCGGGGAGCTGTTTTTT
>TRBJ1-5|.|TRBV6-6|.
CASSYSDRVNQPQHF
TGTGCCAGCAGTTACTCGGACAGAGTGAATCAGCCCCAGCATTTT
>TRBJ2-7|.|TRBV7-9|.
CASSLNTGPTYEQYF
TGTGCCAGCAGCCTAAACACAGGGCCGACCTACGAGCAGTACTTC
>TRBJ2-7|.|TRBV7-2|.
CASSFVRADYEQYF
TGTGCCAGCAGCTTTGTCAGGGCGGACTACGAGCAGTACTTC
>TRBJ2-5|.|TRBV7-3|.
CASSQSQGFGETQYF
TGTGCCAGCAGCCAATCCCAGGGATTCGGAGAGACCCAGTACTTC
>TRBJ2-1|TRBD2|TRBV7-3|.
CASSPAGTSGRALSNEQFF
TGTGCCAGCAGCCCAGCCGGGACTAGCGGGAGGGCCCTCTCCAATGAGCAGTTCTTC
>TRBJ2-5|TRBD2|TRBV28|.
CASSLRLAGGETQYF
TGTGCCAGCAGTTTAAGACTAGCGGGAGGTGAGACCCAGTACTTC
>TRBJ1-2|TRBD1|TRBV5-6|.
CASSANRGAGYGYTF
TGTGCCAGCAGCGCCAACAGGGGTGCAGGGTATGGCTACACCTTC
>TRBJ2-2|TRBD2|TRBV19|.
CASTAAGVPGELFF
TGTGCCAGTACCGCCGCGGGAGTTCCCGGGGAGCTGTTTTTT
>TRBJ2-1|TRBD2|TRBV11-3|.
CASSLGLAGGPYNEQFF
TGTGCCAGCAGCTTAGGGCTAGCGGGAGGGCCTTACAATGAGCAGTTCTTC
>TRBJ2-7|.|TRBV7-2|once
CASSLQGSDEQYF
TGTGCCAGCAGTTTACAGGGTTCTGACGAGCAGTACTTC
>TRBJ2-7|TRBD1|TRBV27|.
CASSRTGSSYEQYF
TGTGCCAGCAGCCGGACAGGGTCCTCCTACGAGCAGTACTTC
>TRBJ2-7|TRBD2|TRBV10-3|.
CAISESTAGGSEQYF
TGTGCCATCAGTGAGTCTACAGCGGGAGGGTCCGAGCAGTACTTC
>TRBJ1-5|.|TRBV27|.
CASQDPGNQPQHF
TGTGCCAGCCAAGACCCAGGGAACCAGCCCCAGCATTTT
>TRBJ2-2|.|TRBV2|.
CASSVVAILPPNTGELFF
TGTGCCAGCAGTGTGGTGGCGATACTCCCTCCGAACACCGGGGAGCTGTTTTTT
>TRBJ2-4|.|TRBV21-1|.
CASSKGEQGAGAKNIQYF
TGTGCCAGCAGCAAAGGGGAACAGGGGGCCGGAGCCAAAAACATTCAGTACTTC
>TRBJ2-3|.|TRBV19|few
CASNRGWIQDTQYF
TGTGCCAGTAATCGGGGGTGGATTCAAGATACGCAGTATTTT
>TRBJ1-2|.|TRBV5-6|once
CASSLVEVNYGYTF
TGTGCCAGCAGCTTGGTGGAGGTGAACTATGGCTACACCTTC
>TRBJ1-2|.|TRBV6-4|.
CASSDSRVYGYTF
TGTGCCAGCAGTGACTCGAGGGTTTATGGCTACACCTTC
>TRBJ2-7|TRBD2|TRBV28|once
CASSSTWAGVSYEQYF
TGTGCCAGCAGCTCGACCTGGGCGGGGGTATCCTACGAGCAGTACTTC
>TRBJ2-7|TRBD2|TRBV5-1|.
CASSLKGLAGYEQYF
TGCGCCAGCAGCTTGAAGGGACTAGCGGGTTACGAGCAGTACTTC